The sequence of this T cell receptor beta chain was determined in a study of vaccination effects on CD4 cells after COVID-19. The CDR3 covers 14 residues. V was trimmed by 1 base and J by 5 bases, leaving 12 bases between them. The germline gives CDR1 SGHRS, CDR2 YFSETQ. As concerns this clone: Antigen unknown.

Expansion of antigen-specific CD4+ T cells with viral peptide pools was carried out by the ViraFEST assay before sequencing. Cells that had been cultured for 9 to 10 days were the source of isolated CD4+ T cells. It was with around 10 IU/ml IL-2 and 9.5 to 10 ug/ml peptides that around 1.9 million PBMC per well were cultured. The assay was immunoSEQ multiplex PCR, and TCRdb's table has in-frame clones only and misses some. Seen here are under 80,000 clones, roughly 74% observed once, and the top ten hold roughly 1.7%. The study's findings and limits: Healthy vaccinees' vaccine-induced clones included only 1 of 255 that recognized common cold coronaviruses.

Specimen: CD4+ T cells from PBMCs cultured with HCoV-229E spike peptides, collected before COVID-19 vaccination. The sequence was collected from a human donor who received a COVID-19 vaccine. This sequence joins TRBV5-1 and TRBJ2-5; D possibly corresponds to TRBD1 (6 bases). The CDR3 loop reads CASSLTGGRETQYF. In DNA, the CDR3 is TGCGCCAGCAGCTTGACTGGGGGCCGTGAGACCCAGTACTTC.